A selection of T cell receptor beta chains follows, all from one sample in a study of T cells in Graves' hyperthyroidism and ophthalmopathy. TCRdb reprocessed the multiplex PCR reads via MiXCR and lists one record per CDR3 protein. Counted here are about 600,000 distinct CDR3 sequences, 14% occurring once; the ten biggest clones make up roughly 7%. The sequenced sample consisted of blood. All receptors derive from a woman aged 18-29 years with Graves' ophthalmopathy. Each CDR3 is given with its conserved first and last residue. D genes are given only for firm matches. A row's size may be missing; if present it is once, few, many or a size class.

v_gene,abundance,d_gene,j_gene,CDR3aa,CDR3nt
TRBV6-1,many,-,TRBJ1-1,CASSHEVNTEAFF,TGTGCCAGCAGCCACGAGGTGAACACTGAAGCTTTCTTT
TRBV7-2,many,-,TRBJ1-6,CASSLKSGHRLHF,TGTGCCAGCAGCTTAAAGTCGGGACATCGCCTCCACTTT
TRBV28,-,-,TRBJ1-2,CASSRGWYTF,TGTGCCAGCAGCCGAGGATGGTACACCTTC
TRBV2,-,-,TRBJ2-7,CASTAASYEQYF,TGTGCCAGCACAGCGGCATCCTACGAGCAGTACTTC
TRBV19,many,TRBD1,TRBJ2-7,CASSDPGQGWAYEQYF,TGTGCCAGTAGTGACCCCGGACAGGGGTGGGCCTACGAGCAGTACTTC
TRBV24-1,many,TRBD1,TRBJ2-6,CATSDTGEANVLTF,TGTGCCACCAGTGACACAGGGGAGGCCAACGTCCTGACTTTC
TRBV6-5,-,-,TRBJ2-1,CASSYRDGAYNEQFF,TGTGCCAGCAGTTACCGGGACGGGGCCTACAATGAGCAGTTCTTC
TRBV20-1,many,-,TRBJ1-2,CSARDQERSYGYTF,TGCAGTGCTAGAGATCAGGAGAGGAGCTATGGCTACACCTTC
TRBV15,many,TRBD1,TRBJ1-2,CATSRDGTGNYGYTF,TGTGCCACCAGCAGAGATGGGACAGGAAACTATGGCTACACCTTC
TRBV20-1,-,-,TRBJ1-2,CSATDSPIYGYTF,TGCAGTGCTACGGACAGCCCGATCTATGGCTACACCTTC
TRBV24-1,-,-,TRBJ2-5,CATSDFGGSETQYF,TGTGCCACCAGTGATTTTGGGGGGTCCGAGACCCAGTACTTC
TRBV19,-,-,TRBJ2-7,CASSLGRTGEQYF,TGTGCCAGTAGCCTGGGGCGCACGGGGGAGCAGTACTTC
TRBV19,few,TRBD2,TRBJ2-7,CASSKGGFLAGEDEQYF,TGTGCCAGTAGTAAGGGTGGATTCCTAGCGGGAGAGGACGAGCAGTACTTC
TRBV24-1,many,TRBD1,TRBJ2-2,CATGRGQGGELFF,TGTGCCACAGGCAGGGGGCAAGGCGGGGAGCTGTTTTTT
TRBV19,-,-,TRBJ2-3,CASSAIFRPTEGSTDTQYF,TGTGCCAGTAGTGCCATATTCCGCCCGACGGAGGGGAGCACAGATACGCAGTATTTT
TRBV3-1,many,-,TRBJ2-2,CASSQGVNTGELFF,TGTGCCAGCAGCCAAGGGGTGAACACCGGGGAGCTGTTTTTT
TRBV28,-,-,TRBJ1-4,CASIPGTNEKLFF,TGTGCCAGCATCCCGGGGACTAATGAAAAACTGTTTTTT
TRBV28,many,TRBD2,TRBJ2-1,CASSLFGGSNEQFF,TGTGCCAGCAGTTTATTTGGCGGGAGTAATGAGCAGTTCTTC
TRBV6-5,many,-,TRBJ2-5,CASSYRRETTQYF,TGTGCCAGCAGTTACCGCCGGGAGACGACCCAGTACTTC
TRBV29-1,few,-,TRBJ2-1,CSVHQGGEQFF,TGCAGCGTCCACCAGGGAGGCGAGCAGTTCTTC
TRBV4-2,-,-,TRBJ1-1,CASSQDDMEGHTEAFF,TGTGCCAGCAGCCAAGATGACATGGAGGGCCACACTGAAGCTTTCTTT
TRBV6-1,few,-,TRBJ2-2,CASSFRQIQPRELFF,TGTGCCAGCAGTTTTCGACAGATTCAACCTCGGGAGCTGTTTTTT
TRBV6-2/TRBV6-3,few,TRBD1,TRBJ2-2,CASSYNDRGGIAALFF,TGTGCCAGCAGCTACAATGACAGGGGTGGTATCGCGGCGCTGTTTTTT
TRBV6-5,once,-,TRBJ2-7,CASSYPILRGTYEQYF,TGTGCCAGCAGTTACCCAATACTTAGAGGCACCTACGAGCAGTACTTC
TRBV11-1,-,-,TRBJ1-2,CASSLSTPTNYGYTF,TGTGCCAGCAGCTTATCGACACCCACCAACTATGGCTACACCTTC
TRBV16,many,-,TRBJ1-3,CASSQWDPGRTLGNTIYF,TGTGCCAGCAGCCAATGGGATCCAGGGAGAACCCTTGGAAACACCATATATTTT
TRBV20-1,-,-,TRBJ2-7,CSAEGVRVYEQYF,TGCAGTGCCGAGGGGGTCAGGGTCTACGAGCAGTACTTC
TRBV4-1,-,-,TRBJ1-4,CASSRSPQSQKLFF,TGCGCCAGCAGCCGCTCCCCGCAGTCCCAAAAACTGTTTTTT
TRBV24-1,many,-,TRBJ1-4,CATSSTANNEKLFF,TGTGCCACCAGTTCGACAGCCAATAATGAAAAACTGTTTTTT
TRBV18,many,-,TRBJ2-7,CASSPEKPYEQYF,TGTGCCAGCTCACCAGAGAAACCCTACGAGCAGTACTTC
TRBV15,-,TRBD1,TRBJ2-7,CAGRPMGQNYEQYF,TGTGCCGGACGACCTATGGGACAGAACTACGAGCAGTACTTC
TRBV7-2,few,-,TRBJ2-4,CASSLGLVAKNIQYF,TGTGCCAGCAGCTTAGGTCTAGTGGCCAAAAACATTCAGTACTTC
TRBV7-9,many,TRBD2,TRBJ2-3,CASSPPGAGVSDTQYF,TGTGCCAGCAGCCCCCCTGGAGCGGGAGTTTCAGATACGCAGTATTTT
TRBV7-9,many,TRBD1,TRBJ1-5,CASSTGTGVSNQPQHF,TGTGCCAGCAGCACCGGGACAGGGGTCAGCAATCAGCCCCAGCATTTT
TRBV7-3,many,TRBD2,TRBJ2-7,CASSDSGSGEQYF,TGTGCCAGCAGCGATAGCGGGAGTGGAGAGCAGTACTTC